This TCR beta chain was sequenced for a study of cytomegalovirus exposure and HLA in healthy donors. Study at large: Later, an analysis reported that the 120 or so validation repertoires had used the same platform as the 500 to 800 first-cohort repertoires. General study results and limits: Generally TCR sequences proved uncommon, though certain public TCRs appeared in numerous donors. Cytomegalovirus association was listed for 164 TCR beta chains.

Remarks on this clone: Its antigen is currently unknown.

The validation cohort, a group of more than 100 subjects, included the donors and was separate from the approximately 660-subject first cohort. Produced via immunoSEQ multiplex PCR; TCRdb's table is partial and in-frame only. The data contain 150,000 to 200,000 clones, approximately 87% of them singletons. There are 16 residues in the CDR3. J lost 5 bases, V lost 8 bases, and 10 bases had no gene match. Germline V gives CDR1 ENHRY, CDR2 SYGVKD. The rearrangement links TRBV10-3 to TRBJ2-7, with 15 bases identical to TRBD2. Sequencing was performed on PBMCs. The receptor was isolated from a woman aged 25 to 39 in good health and CMV-seronegative. DNA for the CDR3: TGTGCCATCGGGGCGGGACTAGCGGGGGGCAGCCACGAGCAGTACTTC. This translates into CAIGAGLAGGSHEQYF.